Given below is one T cell receptor beta chain in context. The target antigen is unknown. With 6 bases removed from V and 3 bases from J, the gap between germline ends came to 7 bases. There are 12 residues in the CDR3. TCRdb fed the 5' RACE reads into MiXCR, producing one record per CDR3 protein. In the table there are 200,000 to 250,000 distinct CDR3 sequences, roughly 9.4% of which are singletons. The data originate from a study of T-cell memory formation after mild COVID-19. About the research overall: Most TCR clusters belonged to a single donor. Regarding the study as a whole: Clones shrinking between day 15 and 85 showed a balanced CD4/CD8 split, and those that grew later tilted toward CD4+.

Specimen: PBMCs or a T cell subset sorted from them (not recorded which). The chain links TRBV12-3 or TRBV12-4 to TRBJ2-3; TRBD2 is a possible D gene (6 bases). The clonotype comes from a man aged 18-30 years who had mild COVID-19 (a few samples of this study predate the infection). Cell type and time point are not known. CDR3 sequence reads: CASREGTDTQYF. DNA of the CDR3: TGTGCCAGCAGGGAGGGAACAGATACGCAGTATTTT.